Detailed here is one TCR beta chain. Its antigen is still unknown. Base qualities are not at hand, and no much larger clone is one base apart. These data are taken from a study of OX40 agonist ivuxolimab in advanced cancers. About the full investigation: Ivuxolimab was an agonistic, fully human IgG2 monoclonal antibody directed against OX40 (CD134), a costimulatory receptor. The purpose of peripheral TCRbeta sequencing was to test whether ivuxolimab changed TCR sequence diversity and led to clonal T-cell expansion. Partial responses were achieved by three dose-escalation patients, of whom one had hepatocellular carcinoma and two had cutaneous melanoma. Intravenous ivuxolimab was administered to patients every 2 weeks at six dose levels: 0.01, 0.1, 0.3, 1.5, 3 and 10 mg/kg. The paper covers the monotherapy dose-escalation part of the phase I ivuxolimab trial, which included N of about 56 patients. Prior anti-PD-1, anti-PD-L1 or anti-CTLA-4 therapy was permitted, and checkpoint inhibitors had been received by about two fifths of dose-escalation patients. Of the roughly 54 dose-escalation patients, hepatocellular carcinoma was present in approximately 20, melanoma in around 15, renal cell carcinoma in 9 and head and neck cancer in 9. In the dose-escalation cohort, more than 80% of patients were male, and the mean age was approximately 60 years with a range of about 20 to 79.

To sequence the TCRbeta CDR3 region, genomic DNA was isolated from the sorted cells. The immunoSEQ Assay was used to sequence the TCRbeta CDR3 regions. TCRdb mirrors the immuneACCESS table, restricted to in-frame sequences. Some clones are absent from its copies; in checked studies, under half trace to an unresolved V gene, and the reason for the others is unknown. Within this sample are 15,000 to 20,000 clones, with 85% to 90% of them counted one time only. The ten largest make up approximately 70% of the sample. The V end loses 8 bases and the J end loses 7 bases, and a stretch of 12 bases separates them. As encoded in the germline V gene, CDR1 is SNHLY while CDR2 is FYNNEI. Inclusive of the bounding cysteine and phenylalanine, the CDR3 is 12 residues long. Only CDR3 DNA remains: 36 bases, in frame from the first base. Patients with a history of autoimmune disease or receiving systemic immunosuppression were excluded from the trial. In every dose cohort, peripheral blood was drawn for TCR sequencing at baseline, cycle 4 day 1, and cycle 7 day 1. Samples were obtained from an open-label, multicenter, first-in-human phase I dose-escalation trial of ivuxolimab. Adults with locally advanced or metastatic melanoma, renal cell, hepatocellular, or head and neck squamous cell carcinoma were enrolled in the trial. CD4+ and CD8+ T cells were sorted separately from peripheral blood before TCR sequencing.

Study-wide findings and limitations: At doses of 0.1 to 3.0 mg/kg, clonal expansion of both CD4+ and CD8+ blood T cells was observed from baseline to week 6. After ivuxolimab, more expanded clones were found on average in CD8+ T cells than in CD4+ T cells. In the 0.1-3.0 mg/kg groups, partial responders had among the lowest normalized peripheral clonal expansion, particularly in CD8+ T cells. Low levels of normalized T-cell clonal expansion were also seen in some nonresponding patients. Antigen specificity was not determined for the clonally expanded peripheral T cells.

Here the sequenced sample was CD4+ or CD8+ T cells sorted from blood, taken in a trial of the OX40 agonist ivuxolimab. The sequence joins TRBV2 to TRBJ2-1; the D gene cannot be resolved reliably. The receptor comes from an adult with an advanced solid tumor such as melanoma, head and neck, liver or kidney cancer. The CDR3 loop reads CASLYEKNEQFF. The sequenced DNA is TGTGCCAGCCTCTATGAGAAAAATGAGCAGTTCTTC.